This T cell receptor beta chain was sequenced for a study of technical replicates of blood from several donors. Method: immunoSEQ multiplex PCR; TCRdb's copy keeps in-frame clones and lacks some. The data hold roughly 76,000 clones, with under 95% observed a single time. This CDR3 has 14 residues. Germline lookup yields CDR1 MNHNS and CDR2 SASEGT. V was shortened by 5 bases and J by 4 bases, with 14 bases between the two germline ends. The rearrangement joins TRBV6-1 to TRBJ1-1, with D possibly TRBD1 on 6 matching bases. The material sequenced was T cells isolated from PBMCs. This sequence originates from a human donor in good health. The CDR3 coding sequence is TGTGCCAGCAGTTTCAATTGGGACACCACTGAAGCTTTCTTT. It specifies CASSFNWDTTEAFF.